The subject of this entry is one TCR beta chain. What it binds is unknown. Positively selected for CCR7, the CD45RO-negative cells used as naive CD8 cells excluded terminally differentiated effector memory CD45RA+ cells. Nashville, Tennessee was home to all donors, each a Caucasian adult. This CDR3 is built from 15 residues. The V and J ends lost 5 bases and 5 bases, in that order; junction bases with no gene match: 6. Germline V lookup: CDR1 LNHDA, CDR2 SQIVND (reference sequence). This entry belongs to a study of shared clonotypes between healthy human individuals. The study's findings and limits: A few donors had around 5.5% of their naive CD4 clonotypes in common.

Under the authors' procedure: Filtering differed because ImmunoSEQ produced junction-only sequences that carried no quality scores. Repertoires were generated with immunoSEQ multiplex PCR, while TCRdb's copy carries only in-frame clones and drops some. Clone size and V and J calls were adopted from that table, with D and trimming inferred from the DNA. Among roughly 650,000 clones, 90% to 97% were seen once, and the ten largest hold 0.11%. The sequence was obtained from a woman between 25 and 40 years old in good health. The gene calls are TRBV19 and TRBJ2-1, with 10 bases fitting TRBD2. Input material: naive CD8+ T cells sorted from blood. CDR3 region: CASSPTSGLNNEQFF. The DNA for the CDR3 is TGTGCCAGTAGTCCGACTAGCGGGTTAAACAATGAGCAGTTCTTC.